This T cell receptor beta chain was documented in a study of blood T cell repertoires in COVID-19. Participants came from about two dozen US areas, aged about 18 to 100 years. The CDR3 runs to 16 residues. J lost 10 bases, V lost 6 bases, and 10 bases had no gene match. The germline V gene encodes CDR1 SSHAT and CDR2 FNYEAQ (reference sequence). Using immunoSEQ multiplex PCR, the repertoire was profiled, and TCRdb retains in-frame clones only, with some absent. The sample records some 300,000 clones, roughly 90% being singletons. This receptor was obtained from a woman in her twenties or thirties who had been exposed to COVID-19. Source material: PBMCs or T cells enriched from blood (not recorded which). V and J are TRBV7-7 and TRBJ2-1; 15 nucleotides line up with TRBD2. The CDR3 loop reads CASRVGTSGGPREQFF. The CDR3 DNA reads as TGTGCCAGCAGAGTTGGGACTAGCGGGGGGCCCCGGGAGCAGTTCTTC.